Here is one TCR beta chain with its context. The antigen this receptor binds is unknown. No base-level quality is on record; no much larger clone is a single base apart. This sample stems from a study of T cell repertoires in cytomegalovirus infection (dated by TCRdb to about 2019). General notes on the study: Peptide stimulations targeted recently identified HLA-C-restricted CMV epitopes, whose presentation resists viral immunomodulation, together with well-studied HLA-B-restricted epitopes. Because public TCR beta signatures pointed to carriage of CMV infection together with the matching HLA type, the HLA type of each donor mattered for the analysis. Overall study outcomes, separate from this receptor: Carriers of CMV infection plus the relevant HLA type were discriminated by the cumulative frequency of public TCR beta family members in the study cohort and in an independent approximately 340-donor cohort. The ex vivo response was dominated by HLA-C-restricted CMV-specific TCR beta clonotypes, and the single most frequent clonotype in two of eight donors was supplied by these HLA-C-restricted clonotypes.

The treatment or condition label corresponds to: in vitro stimulation with specific CMV peptide epitopes to enrich CMV-specific T cells. Sequencing was carried out with an Illumina HiSeq 1500. Clones were called with MiXCR by TCRdb after fastp trimmed the public reads at Q25, and only in-frame beta chains were retained. Every entry covers one CDR3 protein and lists the most common genes and DNA from its rows. A total of 100,000 to 150,000 distinct CDR3 sequences appear in this sample, around 32% of them only once. The ten top clones hold 58% of the sample. The sample was CD8+ T cells from cultured PBMCs, taken from culture after CMV antigen stimulation. The receptor was derived from a human donor in good health (CMV status not recorded). Some clones in this sample may be carry-over from other donors' samples.

The bases are TGTGCCAGCAGTTCGGCATCCACCCGTCTAGCGGGGACAGATACGCAGTATTTT. This sequence encodes CASSSASTRLAGTDTQYF. The chain is assembled from TRBV27 and TRBJ2-3; 9 junctional bases match TRBD2. V is pruned by 4 bases and J by 3 bases, leaving 14 bases of the junction without a gene match. From the germline V gene (reference sequence), CDR1 is MNHEY and CDR2 is SMNVEV. The CDR3 goes from the cysteine to the phenylalanine over 18 residues. Of all the DNA, just the CDR3 is kept, 54 bases in frame from base 1.